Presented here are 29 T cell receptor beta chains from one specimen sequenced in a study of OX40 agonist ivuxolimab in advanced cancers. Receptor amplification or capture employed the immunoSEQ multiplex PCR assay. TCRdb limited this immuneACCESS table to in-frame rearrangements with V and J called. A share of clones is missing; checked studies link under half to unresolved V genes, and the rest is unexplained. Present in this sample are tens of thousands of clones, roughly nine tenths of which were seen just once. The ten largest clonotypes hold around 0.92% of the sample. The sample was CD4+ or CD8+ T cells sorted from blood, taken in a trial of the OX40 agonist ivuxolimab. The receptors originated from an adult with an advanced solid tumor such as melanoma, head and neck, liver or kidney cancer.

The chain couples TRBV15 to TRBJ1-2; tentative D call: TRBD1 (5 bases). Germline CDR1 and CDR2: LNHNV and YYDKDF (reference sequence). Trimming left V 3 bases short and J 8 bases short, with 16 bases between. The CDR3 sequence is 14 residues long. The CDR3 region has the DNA TGTGCCACCAGCAGGGATAGGGGATTCGGCGGCTACACCTTC. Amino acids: CATSRDRGFGGYTF.

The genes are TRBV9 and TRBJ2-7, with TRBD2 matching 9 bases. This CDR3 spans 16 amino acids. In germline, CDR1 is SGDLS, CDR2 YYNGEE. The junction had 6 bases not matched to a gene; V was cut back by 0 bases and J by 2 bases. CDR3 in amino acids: CASSVGLAGAAYEQYF. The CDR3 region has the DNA TGTGCCAGCAGCGTAGGGTTAGCGGGAGCCGCCTACGAGCAGTACTTC.

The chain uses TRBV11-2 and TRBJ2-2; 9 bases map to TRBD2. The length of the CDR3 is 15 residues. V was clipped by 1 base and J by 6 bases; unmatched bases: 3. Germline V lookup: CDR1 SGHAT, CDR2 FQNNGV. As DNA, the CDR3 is TGTGCCAGCAGCTTAGGCGCGGGGGGGCCCGGGGAGCTGTTTTTT. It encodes CASSLGAGGPGELFF.

The CDR3 is CASSSTGGGEAFF. In DNA, the CDR3 is TGTGCCAGTAGTAGTACAGGGGGTGGTGAAGCTTTCTTT. The chain combines TRBV19 with TRBJ1-1, with 8 nucleotides matching TRBD1. With 4 bases clipped from V and 7 bases from J, the junction kept 5 bases outside the gene matches. CDR1 is LNHDA, CDR2 SQIVND, per germline (reference sequence). CDR3 length: 13 residues.

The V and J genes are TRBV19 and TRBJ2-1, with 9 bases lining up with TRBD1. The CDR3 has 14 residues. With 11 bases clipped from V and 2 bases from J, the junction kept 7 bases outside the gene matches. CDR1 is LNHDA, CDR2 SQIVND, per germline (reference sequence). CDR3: CAVGTGITYNEQFF. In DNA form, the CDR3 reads TGTGCCGTAGGGACAGGGATCACCTACAATGAGCAGTTCTTC.

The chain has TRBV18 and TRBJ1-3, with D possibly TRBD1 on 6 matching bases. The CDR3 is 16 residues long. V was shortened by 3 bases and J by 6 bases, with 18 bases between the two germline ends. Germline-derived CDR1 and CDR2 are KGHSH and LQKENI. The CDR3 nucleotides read TGTGCCAGCTCACCTAAACCGGGACATGCTGTAAACACCATATATTTT. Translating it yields CASSPKPGHAVNTIYF.

Here the CDR3 reads CASKQPRRNEKLFF. CDR3 nucleotide sequence: TGTGCCAGCAAACAGCCGAGACGAAATGAAAAACTGTTTTTT. The V call is TRBV6-5, the J call TRBJ1-4; D call uncertain. CDR1 MNHEY and CDR2 SVGAGI come from the germline V gene. The ends were cut back, 7 bases at V and 5 bases at J, with 14 bases in the middle. CDR3 size: 14 residues.

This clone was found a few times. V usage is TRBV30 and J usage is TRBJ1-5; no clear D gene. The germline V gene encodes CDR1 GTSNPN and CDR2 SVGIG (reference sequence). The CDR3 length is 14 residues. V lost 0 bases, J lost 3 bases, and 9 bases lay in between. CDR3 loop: CAWSVPPFNQPQHF. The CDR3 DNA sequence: TGTGCCTGGAGTGTTCCCCCGTTCAATCAGCCCCAGCATTTT.

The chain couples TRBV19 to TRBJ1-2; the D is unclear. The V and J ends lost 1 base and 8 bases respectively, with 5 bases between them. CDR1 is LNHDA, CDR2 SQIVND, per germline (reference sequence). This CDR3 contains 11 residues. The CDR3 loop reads CASSIGKGYTF. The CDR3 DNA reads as TGTGCCAGTAGTATAGGTAAAGGCTACACCTTC.

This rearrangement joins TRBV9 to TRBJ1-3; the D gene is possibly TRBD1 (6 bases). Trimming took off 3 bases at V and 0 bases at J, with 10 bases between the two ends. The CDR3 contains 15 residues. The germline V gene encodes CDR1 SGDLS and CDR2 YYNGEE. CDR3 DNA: TGTGCCAGCAGCGCAAGGACAGTCTCTGGAAACACCATATATTTT. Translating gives CASSARTVSGNTIYF. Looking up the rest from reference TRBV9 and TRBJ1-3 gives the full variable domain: DSGVTQTPKHLITATGQRVTLRCSPRSGDLSVYWYQQSLDQGLQFLIQYYNGEERAKGNILERFSAQQFPDLHSELNLSSLELGDSALYFCASSARTVSGNTIYFGEGSWLTVV.

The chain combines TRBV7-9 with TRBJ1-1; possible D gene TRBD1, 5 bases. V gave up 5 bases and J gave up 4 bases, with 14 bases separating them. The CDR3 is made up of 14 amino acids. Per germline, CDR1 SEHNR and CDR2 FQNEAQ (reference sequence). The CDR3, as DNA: TGTGCCAGCAGCCCCGGACTAGGGGCCACTGAAGCTTTCTTT. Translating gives CASSPGLGATEAFF.

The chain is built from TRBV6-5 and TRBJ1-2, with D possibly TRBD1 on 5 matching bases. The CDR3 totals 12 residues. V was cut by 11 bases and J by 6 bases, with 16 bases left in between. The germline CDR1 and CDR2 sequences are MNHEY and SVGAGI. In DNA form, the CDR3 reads TGTGCCGTAAGCCAGGGTCGGGATGGCTACACCTTC. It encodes CAVSQGRDGYTF.

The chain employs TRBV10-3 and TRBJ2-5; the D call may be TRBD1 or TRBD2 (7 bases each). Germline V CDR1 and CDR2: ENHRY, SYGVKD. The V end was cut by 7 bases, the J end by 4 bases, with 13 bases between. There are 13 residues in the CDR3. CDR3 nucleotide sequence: TGTGCCATCAAGCAGGGGGGGACAGAGACCCAGTACTTC. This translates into CAIKQGGTETQYF.

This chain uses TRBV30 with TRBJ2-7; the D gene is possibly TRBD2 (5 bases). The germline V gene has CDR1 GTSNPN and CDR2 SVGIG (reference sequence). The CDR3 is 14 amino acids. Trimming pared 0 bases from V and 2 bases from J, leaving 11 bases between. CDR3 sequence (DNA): TGTGCCTGGAGTGTACGGGGAAACCCCTACGAGCAGTACTTC. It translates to CAWSVRGNPYEQYF.

CDR3 DNA sequence: TGTGCCAGCAGTCGCGGACTGAACTCTGGAAACACCATATATTTT. As protein: CASSRGLNSGNTIYF. The V gene is TRBV6-6, the J gene TRBJ1-3, with no clear D. This CDR3 region has 15 residues. Per germline, CDR1 MNHNY and CDR2 SVGAGI (reference sequence). The V gene lost 5 bases and the J gene lost 0 bases, with 11 bases spanning the gap.

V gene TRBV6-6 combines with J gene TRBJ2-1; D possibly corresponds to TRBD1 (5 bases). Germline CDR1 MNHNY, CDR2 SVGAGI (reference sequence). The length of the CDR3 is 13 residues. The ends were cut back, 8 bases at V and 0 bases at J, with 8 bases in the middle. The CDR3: CASATGSYNEQFF. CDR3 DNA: TGTGCCAGCGCTACAGGCTCCTACAATGAGCAGTTCTTC.

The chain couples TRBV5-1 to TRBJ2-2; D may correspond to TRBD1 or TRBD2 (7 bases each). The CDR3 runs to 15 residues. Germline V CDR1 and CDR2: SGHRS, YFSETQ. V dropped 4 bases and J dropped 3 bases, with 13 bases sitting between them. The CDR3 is CASSPGGVDTGELFF. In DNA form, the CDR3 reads TGCGCCAGCAGCCCAGGGGGGGTAGACACCGGGGAGCTGTTTTTT.

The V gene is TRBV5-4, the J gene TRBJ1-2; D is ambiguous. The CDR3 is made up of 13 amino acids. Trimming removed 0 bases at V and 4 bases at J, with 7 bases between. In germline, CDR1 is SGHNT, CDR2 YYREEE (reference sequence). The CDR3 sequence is CASSLVQVYGYTF. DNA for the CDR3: TGTGCCAGCAGCTTGGTGCAGGTCTATGGCTACACCTTC.

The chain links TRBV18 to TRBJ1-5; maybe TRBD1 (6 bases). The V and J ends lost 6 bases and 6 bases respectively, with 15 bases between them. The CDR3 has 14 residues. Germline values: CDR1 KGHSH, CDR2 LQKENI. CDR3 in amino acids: CASSYGGHGQPQHF. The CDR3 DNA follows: TGTGCCAGCTCTTATGGGGGGCACGGTCAGCCCCAGCATTTT.

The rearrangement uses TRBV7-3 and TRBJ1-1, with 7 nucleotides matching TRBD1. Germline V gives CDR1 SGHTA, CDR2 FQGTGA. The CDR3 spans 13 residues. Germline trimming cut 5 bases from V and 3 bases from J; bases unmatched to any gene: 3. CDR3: CASSTGTDTEAFF. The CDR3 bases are TGTGCCAGCAGCACCGGGACAGACACTGAAGCTTTCTTT.

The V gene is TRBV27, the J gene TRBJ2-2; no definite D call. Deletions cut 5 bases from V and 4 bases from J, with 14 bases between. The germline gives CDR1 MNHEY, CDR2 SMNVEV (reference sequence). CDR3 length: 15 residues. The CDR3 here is CASSIGVLGTGELFF. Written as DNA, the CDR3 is TGTGCCAGCAGTATAGGTGTCCTAGGCACCGGGGAGCTGTTTTTT.

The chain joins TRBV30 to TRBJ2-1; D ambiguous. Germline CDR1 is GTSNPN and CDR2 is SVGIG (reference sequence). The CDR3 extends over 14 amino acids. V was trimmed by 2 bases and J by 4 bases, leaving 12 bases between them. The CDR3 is CAWSKSAHYNEQFF. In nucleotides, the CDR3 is TGTGCCTGGAGTAAGAGCGCCCATTACAATGAGCAGTTCTTC.

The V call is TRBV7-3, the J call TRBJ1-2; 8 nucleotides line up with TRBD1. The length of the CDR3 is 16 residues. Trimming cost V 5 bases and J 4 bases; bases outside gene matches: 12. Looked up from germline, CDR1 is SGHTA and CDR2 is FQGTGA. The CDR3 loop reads CASSQGQEVEVYGYTF. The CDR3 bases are TGTGCCAGCAGCCAGGGACAGGAAGTAGAAGTCTATGGCTACACCTTC.

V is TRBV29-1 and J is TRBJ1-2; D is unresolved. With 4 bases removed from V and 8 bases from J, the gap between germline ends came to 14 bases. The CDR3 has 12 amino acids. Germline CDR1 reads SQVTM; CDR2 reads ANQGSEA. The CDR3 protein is CSVVSPPGGYTF. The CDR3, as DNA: TGCAGCGTTGTTTCCCCCCCCGGAGGCTACACCTTC.

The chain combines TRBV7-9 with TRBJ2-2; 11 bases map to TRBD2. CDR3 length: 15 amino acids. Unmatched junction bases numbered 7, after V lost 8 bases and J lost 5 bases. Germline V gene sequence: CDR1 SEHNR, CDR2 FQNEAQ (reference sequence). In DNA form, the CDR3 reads TGTGCCAGCCTAGCGGGAGGCCAAGGAACCGGGGAGCTGTTTTTT. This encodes CASLAGGQGTGELFF.

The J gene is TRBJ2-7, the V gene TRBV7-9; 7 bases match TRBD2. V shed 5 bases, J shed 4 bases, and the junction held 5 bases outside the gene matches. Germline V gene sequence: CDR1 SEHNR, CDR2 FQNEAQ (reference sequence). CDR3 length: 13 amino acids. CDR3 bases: TGTGCCAGCAGCGGGGGGGAGGTTTACGAGCAGTACTTC. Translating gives CASSGGEVYEQYF.

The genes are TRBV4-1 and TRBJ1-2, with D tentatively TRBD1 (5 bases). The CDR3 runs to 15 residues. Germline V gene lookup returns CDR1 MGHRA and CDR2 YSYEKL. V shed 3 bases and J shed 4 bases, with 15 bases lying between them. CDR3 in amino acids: CASSQPRDRGYGYTF. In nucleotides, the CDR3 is TGCGCCAGCAGCCAGCCCCGGGACCGAGGCTATGGCTACACCTTC.

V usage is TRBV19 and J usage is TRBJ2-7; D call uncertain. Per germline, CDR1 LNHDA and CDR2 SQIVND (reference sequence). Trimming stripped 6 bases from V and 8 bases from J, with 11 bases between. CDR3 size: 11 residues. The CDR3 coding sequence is TGTGCCAGTAGATCGGGCCCCCAGCAGTACTTC. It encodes CASRSGPQQYF.

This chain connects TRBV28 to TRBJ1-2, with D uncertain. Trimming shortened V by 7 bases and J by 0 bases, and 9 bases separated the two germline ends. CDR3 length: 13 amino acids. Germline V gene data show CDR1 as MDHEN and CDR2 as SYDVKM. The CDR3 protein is CASKEGTNYGYTF. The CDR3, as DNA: TGTGCCAGCAAGGAGGGAACTAACTATGGCTACACCTTC.